The 6 T cell receptor beta chains below come from one sample, sequenced in a study of blood T cell repertoires in COVID-19. The assay was immunoSEQ multiplex PCR, and TCRdb's table has in-frame clones only and misses some. The data show hundreds of thousands of clones, with roughly 88% seen just once and 2.1% held by the top ten. The sequenced material came from peripheral blood. These receptors were collected from a woman aged 35 to 49 who had recovered from COVID-19.

The chain employs TRBV19 and TRBJ1-5; 9 bases fit TRBD1. The ends lost 4 bases at V and 3 bases at J; junction bases unmatched: 10. CDR1 and CDR2 (germline): LNHDA, SQIVND (reference sequence). The CDR3 is made up of 17 amino acids. For the CDR3, the DNA is TGTGCCAGTAGTACTCTCAGGGGACAGGGATACAATCAGCCCCAGCATTTT. This gives the protein CASSTLRGQGYNQPQHF.

Comment on this clone: Distinct nucleotide sequences in the sample also encode this CDR3. The chain recombines TRBV18 with TRBJ1-4; 8 positions match TRBD1. Germline CDR1 is KGHSH and CDR2 is LQKENI. V lost 3 bases, J lost 5 bases, and 2 bases stayed unmatched. This CDR3 contains 14 residues. The CDR3 loop reads CASSPQGANEKLFF. DNA for the CDR3: TGTGCCAGCTCACCTCAGGGGGCGAATGAAAAACTGTTTTTT.

The chain carries TRBV4-3 and TRBJ2-5; 8 bases fit TRBD1. Trimming removed 1 base from V and 2 bases from J; junction bases left unmatched: 3. The CDR3 contains 15 residues. Germline lookup yields CDR1 LGHNA and CDR2 YSLEER. The CDR3 spells CASSQAGGGQETQYF. DNA of the CDR3: TGCGCCAGCAGCCAAGCAGGGGGCGGGCAAGAGACCCAGTACTTC.

The CDR3 reads CASSRGRAYSYEQYF. The CDR3 DNA sequence: TGCGCCAGCAGCCGGGGCAGGGCCTACTCCTACGAGCAGTACTTC. The J gene is TRBJ2-7, the V gene TRBV4-3; a weak D match, TRBD1 (5 bases). In germline, CDR1 is LGHNA, CDR2 YSLEER. Trimming took 4 bases from V and 0 from J, leaving 13 bases between them. The CDR3 covers 15 residues.

The CDR3 DNA follows: TGTGCCAGCAGCGTAGAAGGGGGACTACCGAACTATGGCTACACCTTC. This translates into CASSVEGGLPNYGYTF. The chain recombines TRBV9 with TRBJ1-2, with a weak D call TRBD1 (6 bases). The V end was cut by 0 bases, the J end by 2 bases, with 14 bases between. The CDR3 runs to 16 residues. Per the germline V gene, CDR1 is SGDLS and CDR2 is YYNGEE.

This clone came up a few times. The genes are TRBV5-6 and TRBJ1-6, with 10 bases lining up with TRBD1. The CDR3 length is 15 residues. V was clipped by 3 bases and J by 9 bases; unmatched bases: 6. The germline V gene has CDR1 SGHDT and CDR2 YYEEEE. This CDR3 is CASSSGQGRGSPLHF. CDR3 nucleotide sequence: TGTGCCAGCAGCTCGGGACAGGGGAGAGGTTCACCCCTCCACTTT.